These 8 T cell receptor beta chains came from one sample sequenced in a study of Ad26.COV2.S vaccination and SARS-CoV-2 variants. The table came from immunoSEQ multiplex PCR; TCRdb's copy has only in-frame clones and leaves some out. The repertoire holds fewer than 150,000 clones, roughly 88% seen once, with around 5.1% in the top ten. The sequencing used peripheral blood, collected after recovery from COVID-19. These receptors were obtained from a human donor who had recovered from COVID-19.

The chain employs TRBV5-4 and TRBJ1-2; unclear D gene. This CDR3 region has 14 residues. Per the germline V gene, CDR1 is SGHNT and CDR2 is YYREEE (reference sequence). V was cut by 0 bases and J by 0 bases, with 6 bases left in between. The CDR3 sequence is CASSLASPNYGYTF. The CDR3 DNA follows: TGTGCCAGCAGCTTGGCCAGTCCTAACTATGGCTACACCTTC.

This rearrangement joins TRBV4-1 to TRBJ2-1; D may be TRBD2 (6 bases). Trimming removed 2 bases at V and 4 bases at J, with 12 bases between. CDR1 is MGHRA, CDR2 YSYEKL, per germline. The CDR3 length is 15 residues. The CDR3 spells CASSQLAEQYNEQFF. The CDR3 coding sequence is TGCGCCAGCAGCCAATTAGCGGAACAATACAATGAGCAGTTCTTC.

This rearrangement joins TRBV9 to TRBJ2-1; 11 bases match TRBD1. V shed 0 bases, J shed 9 bases, and the junction held 2 bases outside the gene matches. CDR3 size: 14 residues. In germline, CDR1 is SGDLS, CDR2 YYNGEE. CDR3 amino acids: CASSVGTGGGEQFF. CDR3 DNA sequence: TGTGCCAGCAGCGTAGGGACAGGGGGCGGTGAGCAGTTCTTC.

The DNA for the CDR3 is TGCGCCAGCAGCCAACTGGACGGTGTTCCCTACGAGCAGTACTTC. Protein product: CASSQLDGVPYEQYF. The rearrangement joins TRBV4-1 to TRBJ2-7; D gene unclear. This CDR3 is built from 15 residues. Trimming took 2 bases from V and 2 from J, leaving 13 bases between them. Germline CDR1 MGHRA, CDR2 YSYEKL.

The chain uses TRBV19 and TRBJ1-4; the match to TRBD1 covers 7 bases. The CDR3 runs to 17 residues. Germline V gives CDR1 LNHDA, CDR2 SQIVND (reference sequence). V was pared by 5 bases and J by 0 bases, with 9 bases of the junction left unmatched. CDR3 amino acids: CASSLYGTVATNEKLFF. Written as DNA, the CDR3 is TGTGCCAGTAGTCTCTACGGGACAGTCGCAACTAATGAAAAACTGTTTTTT.

J is TRBJ2-7 and V is TRBV2, with 9 bases that match TRBD1. V shed 7 bases and J 0 bases; nucleotides not matched to a gene: 7. This CDR3 region has 15 residues. Per the germline V gene, CDR1 is SNHLY and CDR2 is FYNNEI. The CDR3 is CASTDRDRASYEQYF. In nucleotides, the CDR3 is TGTGCCAGCACGGACCGGGACAGGGCCTCCTACGAGCAGTACTTC.

This clone was counted a few times. The chain uses TRBV7-2 and TRBJ1-5, with D tentatively TRBD1 (5 bases). The CDR3 loop spans 15 amino acids. Germline CDR1 reads SGHTA; CDR2 reads FQGNSA. Trimming pared 3 bases from V and 2 bases from J, leaving 11 bases between. The CDR3 bases are TGTGCCAGCAGCTTCGGTAAACAGGGCAATCAGCCCCAGCATTTT. Translation gives CASSFGKQGNQPQHF.

V and J are TRBV6-5 and TRBJ2-7, with 10 bases fitting TRBD1. From germline, CDR1 is MNHEY and CDR2 SVGAGI. The CDR3 is 15 amino acids. V trimming: 5 bases; J trimming: 6 bases; junction bases outside the gene matches: 10. In DNA form, the CDR3 reads TGTGCCAGCAGTACGGGGGTGGACAGGGGGGTCGAGCAGTACTTC. Its protein is CASSTGVDRGVEQYF.